The 3 T cell receptor beta chains presented below share a single source sample, sequenced in a study of T cell repertoires in cytomegalovirus infection. TCRdb reprocessed the reads via MiXCR and lists one record per CDR3 protein. Seen here are a few hundred thousand distinct CDR3 sequences, roughly 42% observed once, and the top ten hold 48%. No antigen has been assigned to these receptors. Here the sequenced sample was cultured PBMCs, taken from culture after CMV antigen stimulation. These TCRs come from a human donor in good health (CMV status not recorded). Some clones in this sample may be carry-over from other donors' samples.

The chain is built from TRBV19 and TRBJ2-3; possible D gene TRBD2, 6 bases. CDR1 and CDR2 (germline): LNHDA, SQIVND (reference sequence). CDR3 length equals 11 residues. V dropped 10 bases and J dropped 4 bases, with 9 bases sitting between them. Written as DNA, the CDR3 is TGTGCCACAAGACTAGCAGATACGCAGTATTTT. Translated: CATRLADTQYF.

This chain uses TRBV24-1 with TRBJ2-5; 11 bases align to TRBD2. The V gene's germline CDR1 is KGHDR and CDR2 SFDVKD. The V and J ends lost 2 bases and 5 bases, in that order; junction bases with no gene match: 18. CDR3 length: 20 amino acids. CDR3: CATSDSRTPLAGGYMETQYF. CDR3 coding DNA: TGTGCCACCAGTGATTCTAGGACCCCCCTAGCGGGGGGTTACATGGAGACCCAGTACTTC.

This clonotype has a handful of counts. V and J are TRBV15 and TRBJ1-1; TRBD1 might be the D (6 bases). The CDR3 contains 15 residues. Germline V gives CDR1 LNHNV, CDR2 YYDKDF (reference sequence). Trimming took 3 bases from V and 4 from J, leaving 15 bases between them. CDR3 sequence: CATSRVTGFGTEAFF. In nucleotides, the CDR3 is TGTGCCACCAGCAGGGTGACAGGTTTCGGCACTGAAGCTTTCTTT.